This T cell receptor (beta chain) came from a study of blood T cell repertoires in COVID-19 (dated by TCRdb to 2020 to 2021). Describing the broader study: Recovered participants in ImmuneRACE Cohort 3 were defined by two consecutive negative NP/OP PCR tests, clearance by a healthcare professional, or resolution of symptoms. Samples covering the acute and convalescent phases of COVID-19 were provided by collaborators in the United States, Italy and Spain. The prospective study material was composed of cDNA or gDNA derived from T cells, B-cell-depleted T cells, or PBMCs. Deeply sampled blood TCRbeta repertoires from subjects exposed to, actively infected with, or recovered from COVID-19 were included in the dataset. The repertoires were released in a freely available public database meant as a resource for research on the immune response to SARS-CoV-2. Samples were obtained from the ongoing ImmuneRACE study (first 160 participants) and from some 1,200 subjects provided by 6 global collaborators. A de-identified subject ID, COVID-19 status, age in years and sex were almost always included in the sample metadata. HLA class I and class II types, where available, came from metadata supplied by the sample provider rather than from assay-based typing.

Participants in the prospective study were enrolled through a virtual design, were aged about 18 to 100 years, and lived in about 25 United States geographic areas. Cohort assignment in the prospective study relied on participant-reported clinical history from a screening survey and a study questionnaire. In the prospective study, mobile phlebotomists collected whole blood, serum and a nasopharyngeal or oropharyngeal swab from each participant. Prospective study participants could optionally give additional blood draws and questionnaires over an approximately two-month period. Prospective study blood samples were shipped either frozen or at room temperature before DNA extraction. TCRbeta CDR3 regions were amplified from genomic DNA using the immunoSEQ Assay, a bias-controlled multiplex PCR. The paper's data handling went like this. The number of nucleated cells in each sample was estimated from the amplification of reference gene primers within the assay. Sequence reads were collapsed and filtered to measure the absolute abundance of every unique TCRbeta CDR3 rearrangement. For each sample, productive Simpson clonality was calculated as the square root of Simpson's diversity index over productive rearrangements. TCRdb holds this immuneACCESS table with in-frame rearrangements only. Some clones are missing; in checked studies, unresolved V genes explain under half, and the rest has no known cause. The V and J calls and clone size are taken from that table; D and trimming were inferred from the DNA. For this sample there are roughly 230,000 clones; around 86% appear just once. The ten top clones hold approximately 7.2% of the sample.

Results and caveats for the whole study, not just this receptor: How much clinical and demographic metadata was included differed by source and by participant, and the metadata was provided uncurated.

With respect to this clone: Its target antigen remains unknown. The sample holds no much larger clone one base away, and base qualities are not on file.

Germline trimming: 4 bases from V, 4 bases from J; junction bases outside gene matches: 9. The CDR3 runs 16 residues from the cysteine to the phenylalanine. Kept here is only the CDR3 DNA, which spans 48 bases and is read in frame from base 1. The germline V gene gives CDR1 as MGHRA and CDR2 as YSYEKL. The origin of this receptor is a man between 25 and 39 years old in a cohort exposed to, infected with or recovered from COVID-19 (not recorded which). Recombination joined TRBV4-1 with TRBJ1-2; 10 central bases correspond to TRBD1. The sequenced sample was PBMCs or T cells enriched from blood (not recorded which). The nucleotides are TGCGCCAGCAGCCCGGGACAGGGGCCGCTGGGCTATGGCTACACCTTC. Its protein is CASSPGQGPLGYGYTF.